A single T cell receptor (beta chain) is shown here with its context. In terms of age and location, participants ranged from roughly 18 to 100 years and lived in fewer than 30 US areas. Before they entered the study, exposed participants had met a COVID-19 case within 2 weeks. The CDR3 is made up of 15 amino acids. Germline CDR1 reads MNHEY; CDR2 reads SVGAGI. Unmatched junction bases numbered 5, after V lost 0 bases and J lost 5 bases. The record originates from a study of blood T cell repertoires in COVID-19. Study-wide background: T cells, B-cell-depleted T cells, or PBMCs provided the cDNA or gDNA that served as material.

TCRdb keeps only in-frame clones here, not all; method: immunoSEQ multiplex PCR. The repertoire holds hundreds of thousands of clones, with 86% as singletons. The sequence was obtained from a woman aged 30 to 39 who had been exposed to COVID-19. Specimen: PBMCs or T cells enriched from blood (not recorded which). The V and J genes are TRBV6-5 and TRBJ1-2; TRBD1 matches 8 bases. The CDR3 DNA reads TGTGCCAGCAGTTACTCGGAACAGGGGGGATATGGCTACACCTTC. Translating it yields CASSYSEQGGYGYTF.